This T cell receptor beta chain was recorded in a study of T cell clonality in common variable immunodeficiency. Whole-study results and caveats: Fewer deletions and N-nucleotide insertions were reportedly seen in common variable immunodeficiency TCR beta sequences. T cell subpopulation sequencing would be needed to explain CVID clonality. Compared with healthy controls, CVID subjects showed increased TCRbeta clonality, mostly in about a third.

This clone was seen more than once but under ten times. Its antigen is not known. The read is 3 residues too short to cover the CDR3 end, so that end is filled in from the germline J gene. Equal genomic DNA amounts from CVID and control samples were sequenced. Repertoires were generated with immunoSEQ multiplex PCR, while TCRdb's copy carries only in-frame clones and drops some. The sample counts 15,000 to 20,000 clones, none seen once; the ten largest own about 12%. Germline CDR1 and CDR2: SGHTA and FQGTGA. Deletions cut 5 bases from V and 7 bases from J, with 12 bases between. CDR3 length: 13 residues.

The sample consisted of peripheral blood mononuclear cells. The clonotype was recovered from a human donor with common variable immunodeficiency. The chain joins TRBV7-3 to TRBJ2-1, with D possibly matching TRBD2 (6 bases). This chain's CDR3 is CASSPLAKNEQFF. The covered CDR3 bases are TGTGCCAGCAGCCCACTAGCTAAGAATGAG.